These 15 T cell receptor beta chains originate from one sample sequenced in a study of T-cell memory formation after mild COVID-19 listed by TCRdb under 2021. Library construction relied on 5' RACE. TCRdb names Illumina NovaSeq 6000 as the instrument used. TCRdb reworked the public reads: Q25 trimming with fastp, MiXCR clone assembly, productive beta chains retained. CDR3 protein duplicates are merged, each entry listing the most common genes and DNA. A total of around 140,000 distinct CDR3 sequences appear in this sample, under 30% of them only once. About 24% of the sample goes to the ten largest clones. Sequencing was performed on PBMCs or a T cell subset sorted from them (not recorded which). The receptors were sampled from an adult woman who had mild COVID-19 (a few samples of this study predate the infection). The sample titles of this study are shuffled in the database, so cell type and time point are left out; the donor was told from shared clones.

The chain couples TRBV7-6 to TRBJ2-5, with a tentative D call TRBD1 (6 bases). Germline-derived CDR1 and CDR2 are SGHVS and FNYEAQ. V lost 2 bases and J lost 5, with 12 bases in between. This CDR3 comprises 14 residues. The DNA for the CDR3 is TGTGCCAGCAGCTTAAGTCAGGGGCCGGAGACCCAGTACTTC. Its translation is CASSLSQGPETQYF.

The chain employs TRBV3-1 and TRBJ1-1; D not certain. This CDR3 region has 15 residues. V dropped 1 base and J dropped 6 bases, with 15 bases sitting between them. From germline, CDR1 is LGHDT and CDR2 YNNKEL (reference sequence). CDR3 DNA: TGTGCCAGCAGCCAAGGGTACCCGATGCTAGCTGAAGCTTTCTTT. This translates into CASSQGYPMLAEAFF. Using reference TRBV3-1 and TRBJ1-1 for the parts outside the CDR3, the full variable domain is DTAVSQTPKYLVTQMGNDKSIKCEQNLGHDTMYWYKQDSKKFLKIMFSYNNKELIINETVPNRFSPKSPDKAHLNLHINSLELGDSAVYFCASSQGYPMLAEAFFGQGTRLTVV.

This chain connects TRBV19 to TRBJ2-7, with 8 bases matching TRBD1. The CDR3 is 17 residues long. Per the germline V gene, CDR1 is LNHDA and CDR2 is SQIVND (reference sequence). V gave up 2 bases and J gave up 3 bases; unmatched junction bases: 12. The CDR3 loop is CASSIRGPGQGYYEQYF. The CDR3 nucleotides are TGTGCCAGTAGTATAAGGGGCCCCGGACAGGGTTACTACGAGCAGTACTTC.

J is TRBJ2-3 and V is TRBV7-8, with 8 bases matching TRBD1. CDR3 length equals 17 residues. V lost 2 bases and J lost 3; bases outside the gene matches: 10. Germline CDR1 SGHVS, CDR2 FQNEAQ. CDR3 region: CASSLTPQGVMTDTQYF. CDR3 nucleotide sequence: TGTGCCAGCAGCTTAACCCCACAGGGGGTTATGACAGATACGCAGTATTTT.

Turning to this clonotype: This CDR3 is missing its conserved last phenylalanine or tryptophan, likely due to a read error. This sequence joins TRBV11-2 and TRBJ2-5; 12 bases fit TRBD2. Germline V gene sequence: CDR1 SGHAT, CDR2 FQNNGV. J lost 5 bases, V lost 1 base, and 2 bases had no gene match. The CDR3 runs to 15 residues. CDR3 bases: TGTGCCAGCAGCTTAGGGACTAGCGGGATCGAGACCCAGTACTTA. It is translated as CASSLGTSGIETQYL.

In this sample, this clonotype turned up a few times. The CDR3 bases are TGTGCCAGCAGTTACTCGGGCTACTGGGGCAATGAGCAGTTCTTC. This translates into CASSYSGYWGNEQFF. The rearrangement uses TRBV6-5 and TRBJ2-1; D not certain. V was trimmed by 0 bases and J by 6 bases, leaving 12 bases between them. This CDR3 has 15 residues. CDR1 is MNHEY, CDR2 SVGAGI, per germline.

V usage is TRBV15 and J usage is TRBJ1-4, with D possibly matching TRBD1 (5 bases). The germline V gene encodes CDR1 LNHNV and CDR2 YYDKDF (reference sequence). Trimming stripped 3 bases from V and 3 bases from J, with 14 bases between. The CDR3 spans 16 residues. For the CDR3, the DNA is TGTGCCACCAGCAGTGAGGGTGACAGAGCTAATGAAAAACTGTTTTTT. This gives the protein CATSSEGDRANEKLFF. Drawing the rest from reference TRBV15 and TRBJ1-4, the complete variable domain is DAMVIQNPRYQVTQFGKPVTLSCSQTLNHNVMYWYQQKSSQAPKLLFHYYDKDFNNEADTPDNFQSRRPNTSFCFLDIRSPGLGDTAMYLCATSSEGDRANEKLFFGSGTQLSVL.

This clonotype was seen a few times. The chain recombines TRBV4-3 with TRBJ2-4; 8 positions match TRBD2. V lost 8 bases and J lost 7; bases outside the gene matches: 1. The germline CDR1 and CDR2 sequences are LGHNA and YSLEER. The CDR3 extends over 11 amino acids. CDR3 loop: CASRGGNIQYF. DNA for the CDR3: TGCGCCAGCCGGGGGGGGAACATTCAGTACTTC.

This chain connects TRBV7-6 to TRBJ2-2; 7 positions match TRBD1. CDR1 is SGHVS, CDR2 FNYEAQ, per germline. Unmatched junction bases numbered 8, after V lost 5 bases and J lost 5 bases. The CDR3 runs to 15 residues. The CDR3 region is CASSPGTDITGELFF. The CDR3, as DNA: TGTGCCAGCAGCCCGGGGACAGACATTACCGGGGAGCTGTTTTTT.

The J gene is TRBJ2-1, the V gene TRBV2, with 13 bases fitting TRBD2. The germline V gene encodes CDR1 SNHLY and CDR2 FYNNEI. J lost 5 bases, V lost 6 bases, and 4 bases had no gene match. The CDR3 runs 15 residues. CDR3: CASRTSGGAHNEQFF. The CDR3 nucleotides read TGTGCCAGCAGAACTAGCGGGGGGGCCCACAATGAGCAGTTCTTC.

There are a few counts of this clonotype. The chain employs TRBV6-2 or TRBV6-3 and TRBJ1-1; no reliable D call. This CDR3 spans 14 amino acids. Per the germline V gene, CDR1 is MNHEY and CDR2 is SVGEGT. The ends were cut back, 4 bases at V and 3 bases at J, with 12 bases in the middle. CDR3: CASSWTSEYTEAFF. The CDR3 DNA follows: TGTGCCAGCAGTTGGACCTCGGAGTACACTGAAGCTTTCTTT.

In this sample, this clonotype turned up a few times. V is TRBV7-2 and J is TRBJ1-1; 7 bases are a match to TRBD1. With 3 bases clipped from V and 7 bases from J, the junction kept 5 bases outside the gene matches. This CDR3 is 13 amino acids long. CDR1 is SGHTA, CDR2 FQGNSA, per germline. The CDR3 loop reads CASSFRQGVEAFF. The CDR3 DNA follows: TGTGCCAGCAGCTTCCGACAGGGAGTTGAAGCTTTCTTT.

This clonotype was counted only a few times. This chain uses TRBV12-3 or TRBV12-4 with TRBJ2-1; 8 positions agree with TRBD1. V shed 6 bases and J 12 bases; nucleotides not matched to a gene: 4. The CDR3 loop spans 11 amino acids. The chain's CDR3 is CASRDQGAQFF. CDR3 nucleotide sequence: TGTGCCAGCAGGGACCAGGGGGCGCAGTTCTTC.

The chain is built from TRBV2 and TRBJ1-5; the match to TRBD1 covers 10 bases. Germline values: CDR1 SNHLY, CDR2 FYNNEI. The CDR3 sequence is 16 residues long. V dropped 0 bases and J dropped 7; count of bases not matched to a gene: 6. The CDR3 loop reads CASSEALTGGEQPQHF. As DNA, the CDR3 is TGTGCCAGCAGTGAAGCGCTGACAGGGGGCGAACAGCCCCAGCATTTT.

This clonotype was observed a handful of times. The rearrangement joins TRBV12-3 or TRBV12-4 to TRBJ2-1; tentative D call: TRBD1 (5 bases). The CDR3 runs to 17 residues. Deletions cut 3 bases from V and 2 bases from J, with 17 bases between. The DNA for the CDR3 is TGTGCCAGCAGTTTCCAGTTAGGACACTTCACCTACAATGAGCAGTTCTTC. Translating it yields CASSFQLGHFTYNEQFF.